These 2 T cell receptor beta chains originate from one sample sequenced in a study of T cells after posttransplantation cyclophosphamide (dated by TCRdb to 2016 to 2017). Library method: the immunoSEQ multiplex PCR assay. This is the immuneACCESS table as TCRdb keeps it, with only in-frame sequences that have V and J called. A part of the clones is gone; compared with another copy, unresolved V genes explain less than half, and the rest is unexplained. Within this sample are roughly 16,000 clones, with about nine tenths of them counted one time only. Approximately 3.4% of the sample is taken by the ten largest. A control cohort of some ten patients who had been given myeloablative marrow transplants with methotrexate plus a calcineurin inhibitor was sampled 1 year after transplant. This specimen was PBMCs, taken after an allogeneic stem cell transplant with a calcineurin inhibitor and methotrexate. All receptors derive from a male patient aged 45-60 years who received an allogeneic stem cell transplant from an unrelated donor, was CMV-positive, and had chronic GVHD only. Some T cells present after a transplant may be cells of the graft donor.

This clone was seen just once. The chain couples TRBV7-2 to TRBJ2-5; tentatively, D is TRBD2 (7 bases). Germline V gives CDR1 SGHTA, CDR2 FQGNSA. This CDR3 has 16 amino acids. The ends were cut back, 1 base at V and 2 bases at J, with 14 bases in the middle. The CDR3 region is CASSLVPRGRQETQYF. Written as DNA, the CDR3 is TGTGCCAGCAGCTTAGTCCCGCGGGGGCGGCAAGAGACCCAGTACTTC.

J is TRBJ1-5 and V is TRBV27; 9 bases match TRBD1. The CDR3 extends over 17 amino acids. The germline V gene has CDR1 MNHEY and CDR2 SMNVEV (reference sequence). V lost 6 bases to trimming and J lost 0 bases; unmatched junction nucleotides: 9. The CDR3 coding sequence is TGTGCCAGCAGACTCGGGACAGGGATATATAGCAATCAGCCCCAGCATTTT. Translated: CASRLGTGIYSNQPQHF.